The rows below give T cell receptor beta chains drawn from one sample of a study of T cell responses to AZD1222 COVID-19 vaccine. Data came from immunoSEQ multiplex PCR; TCRdb stores just in-frame clones and leaves some out. The data contain about 110,000 clones, around 90% of them singletons. The material was peripheral blood, obtained on day 0 of AZD1222 vaccination. The origin of the receptors is an adult in good health. The CDR3 runs from the conserved cysteine through the conserved F or W. Each record gives: D gene, V gene, J gene, CDR3 protein, CDR3 DNA. The D gene is left open where the match is weak.

>.|TRBV9|TRBJ2-1
CASSVATGPRNEQFF
TGTGCCAGCAGCGTAGCAACAGGGCCGCGCAATGAGCAGTTCTTC
>TRBD1|TRBV9|TRBJ1-1
CASSSRDRDTEAFF
TGTGCCAGCAGCTCCCGGGACAGAGACACTGAAGCTTTCTTT
>.|TRBV7-3|TRBJ2-1
CASSLGGLNVQFF
TGTGCCAGCAGCTTAGGGGGTCTGAATGTGCAGTTCTTC
>.|TRBV6-5|TRBJ1-3
CASKPASSGNTIYF
TGTGCCAGCAAGCCGGCTAGCTCTGGAAACACCATATATTTT
>TRBD1|TRBV6-6|TRBJ2-7
CASSYSQGSHEQYF
TGTGCCAGCAGTTACTCACAGGGGTCTCACGAGCAGTACTTC
>.|TRBV30|TRBJ2-5
CAWMGYLKETQYF
TGTGCCTGGATGGGTTACTTGAAAGAGACCCAGTACTTC
>.|TRBV4-1|TRBJ2-7
CASSPEGQGRTYEQYF
TGCGCCAGCAGCCCCGAGGGGCAGGGGAGGACCTACGAGCAGTACTTC
>TRBD2|TRBV7-8|TRBJ2-1
CASSLGGLAVSYNEQFF
TGTGCCAGCAGCTTAGGGGGACTAGCGGTTTCCTACAATGAGCAGTTCTTC
>TRBD2|TRBV5-1|TRBJ2-3
CASSWFSGIAGDTQYF
TGCGCCAGCAGTTGGTTTAGCGGGATAGCAGGAGATACGCAGTATTTT
>.|TRBV30|TRBJ2-7
CAWSARGYEQYF
TGTGCCTGGAGTGCCAGGGGCTACGAGCAGTACTTC